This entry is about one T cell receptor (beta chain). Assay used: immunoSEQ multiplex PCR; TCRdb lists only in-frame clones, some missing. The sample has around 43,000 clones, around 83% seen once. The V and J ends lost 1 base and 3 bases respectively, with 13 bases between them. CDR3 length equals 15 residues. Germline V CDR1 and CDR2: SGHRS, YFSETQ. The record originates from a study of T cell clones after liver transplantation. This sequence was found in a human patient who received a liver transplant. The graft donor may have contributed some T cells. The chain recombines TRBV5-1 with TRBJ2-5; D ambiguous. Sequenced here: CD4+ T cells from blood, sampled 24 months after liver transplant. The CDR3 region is CASSLWLGSEETQYF. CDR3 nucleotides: TGCGCCAGCAGCTTGTGGTTGGGGTCTGAAGAGACCCAGTACTTC.